The TCR beta chain described here comes from a study of shared clonotypes between healthy human individuals. Overall study context: There were three CD4 naive, three CD4 memory, two CD8 naive and one CD8 memory plates per donor.

Clones were read by immunoSEQ multiplex PCR, and TCRdb kept only the in-frame ones, dropping some. The data show over a million clones, 65% to 75% seen once. Trimming removed 5 bases at V and 5 bases at J, with 22 bases between. CDR3 length: 18 residues. The V gene's germline CDR1 is SGHAT and CDR2 FQNNGV. Points from the study as a whole: A generally larger estimated richness was seen in naive subsets than in memory subsets. Blood alone was sampled, and tissue repertoires likely differ. Unshared clonotypes carried lower generation probabilities than those common to all four donors.

As to this clone: Its antigen is unidentified.

The V and J genes are TRBV11-2 and TRBJ2-6; no clear D. Input material: memory CD4+ T cells sorted from blood. The subset here: CD45RA-negative fraction. The source of this sequence is a man aged 18 to 29 in good health. The CDR3 DNA reads TGTGCCAGCAGCCGATTTCCCAAGCAACAAAGTCGGGCCAACGTCCTGACTTTC. This encodes CASSRFPKQQSRANVLTF.